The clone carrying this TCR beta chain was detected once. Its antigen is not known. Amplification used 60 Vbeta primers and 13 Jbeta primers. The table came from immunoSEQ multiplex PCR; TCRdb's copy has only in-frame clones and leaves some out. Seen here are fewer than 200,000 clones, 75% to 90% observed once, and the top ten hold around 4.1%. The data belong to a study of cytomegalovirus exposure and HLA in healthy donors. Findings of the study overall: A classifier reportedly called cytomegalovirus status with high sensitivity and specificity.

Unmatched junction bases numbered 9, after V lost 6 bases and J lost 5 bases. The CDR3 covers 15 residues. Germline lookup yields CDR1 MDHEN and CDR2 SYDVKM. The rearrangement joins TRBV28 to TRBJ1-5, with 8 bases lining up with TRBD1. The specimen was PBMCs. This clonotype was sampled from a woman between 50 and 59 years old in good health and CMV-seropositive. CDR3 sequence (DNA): TGTGCCAGCAGCCCGGCAGGGGGCGCGGATCAGCCCCAGCATTTT. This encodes CASSPAGGADQPQHF.